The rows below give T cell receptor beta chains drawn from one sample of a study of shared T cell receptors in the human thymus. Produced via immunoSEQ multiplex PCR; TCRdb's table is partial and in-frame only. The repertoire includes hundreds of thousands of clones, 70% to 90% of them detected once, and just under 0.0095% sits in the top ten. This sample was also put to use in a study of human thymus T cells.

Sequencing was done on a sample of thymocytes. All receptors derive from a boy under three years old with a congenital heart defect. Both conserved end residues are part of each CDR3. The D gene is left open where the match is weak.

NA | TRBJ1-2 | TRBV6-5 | CASSYLRVRANYGYTF
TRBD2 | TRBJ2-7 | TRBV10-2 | CASSEHLLERGPYEQYF
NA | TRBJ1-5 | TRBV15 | CATSRSGAGNQPQHF
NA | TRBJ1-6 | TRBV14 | CASSPGEGGYNSPLHF
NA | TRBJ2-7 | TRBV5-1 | CASSLGGPKAYEQYF
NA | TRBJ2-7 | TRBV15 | CATSRRLDFTYEQYF
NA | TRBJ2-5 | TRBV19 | CASSKVRLETQYF
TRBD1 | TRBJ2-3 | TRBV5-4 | CASSLGQGKDTQYF
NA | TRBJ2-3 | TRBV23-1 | CASSQSSGGRTDTQYF
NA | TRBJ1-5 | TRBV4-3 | CASSQEAARADQPQHF
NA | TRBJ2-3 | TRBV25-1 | CASSGPGHSTDTQYF
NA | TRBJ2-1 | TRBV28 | CASTLSPSSYNEQFF
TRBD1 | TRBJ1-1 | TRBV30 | CAWSVAPHVAKRQGKMNTEAFF
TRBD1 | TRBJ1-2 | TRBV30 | CAWSGRQGDGYTF
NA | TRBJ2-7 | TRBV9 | CASSVAPGGINEQYF
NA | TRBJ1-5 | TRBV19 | CASSIGEGRKPQHF
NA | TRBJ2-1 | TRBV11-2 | CASSLEQRTIYNEQFF
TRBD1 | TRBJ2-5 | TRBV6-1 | CASSESDRGRRETQYF
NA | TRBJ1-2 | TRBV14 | CASSQDRGFSYGYTF
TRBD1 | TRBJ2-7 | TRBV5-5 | CASSLRWGQGQRPYEQYF
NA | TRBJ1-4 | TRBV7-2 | CASSLAYRQATNEKLFF
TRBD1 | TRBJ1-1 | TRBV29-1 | CSVVGTGGDTEAFF
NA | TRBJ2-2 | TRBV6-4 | CASSLTAKNTGELFF
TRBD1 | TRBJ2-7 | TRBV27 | CASSLSGQGAYEQYF
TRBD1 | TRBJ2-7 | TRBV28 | CASSSPGDREAFHEQYF
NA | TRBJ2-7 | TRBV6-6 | CASRTMPQGRPYEQYF
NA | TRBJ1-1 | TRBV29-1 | CSTKGITEAFF
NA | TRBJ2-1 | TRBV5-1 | CASSPPGNEQFF
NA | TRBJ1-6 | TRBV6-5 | CASSLGGNYNSPLHF
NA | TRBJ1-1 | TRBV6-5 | CASSFAGLGVSTEAFF
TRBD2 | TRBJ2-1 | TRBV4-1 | CASSQVAGVPYNEQFF
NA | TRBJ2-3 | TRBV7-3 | CASSSVSGPSTDTQYF
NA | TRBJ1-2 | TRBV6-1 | CASRALVGANYGYTF
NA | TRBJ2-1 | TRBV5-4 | CASSSAGKAYNEQFF
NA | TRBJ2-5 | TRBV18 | CASSPTGVVAQETQYF
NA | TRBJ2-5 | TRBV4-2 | CASSQAINAETQYF
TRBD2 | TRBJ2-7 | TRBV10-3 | CAISEARTGGKFPYEQYF
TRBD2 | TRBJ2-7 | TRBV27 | CASSRDYQGYEQYF
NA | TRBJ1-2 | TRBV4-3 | CASSQARKSGSGTF
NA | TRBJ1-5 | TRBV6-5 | CASSYGGEPNQPQHF
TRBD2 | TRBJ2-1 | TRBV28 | CASSLGTDRGRAPNEQFF
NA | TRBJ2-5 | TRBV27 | CASSTNSGRQETQYF
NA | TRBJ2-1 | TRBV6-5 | CASRKLPLHEQFF
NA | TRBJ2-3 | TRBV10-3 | CAISEHHPRFTDTQYF
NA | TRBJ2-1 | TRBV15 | CATSRDHRARVVLSMASAYNEQFF
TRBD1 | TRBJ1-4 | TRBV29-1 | CSVGDRGTGDKEKLFF
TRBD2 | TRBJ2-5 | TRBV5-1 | CASSLGLAGGYQETQYF
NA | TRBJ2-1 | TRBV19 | CASRAGTDYNEQFF
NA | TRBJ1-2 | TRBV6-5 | CASSPLTGPGYTF
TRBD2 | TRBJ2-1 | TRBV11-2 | CASSLGGTSGRHEQFF
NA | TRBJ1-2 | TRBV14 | CASSQEHRARGYTF
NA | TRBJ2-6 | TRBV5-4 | CASSLKDSGANVLTF
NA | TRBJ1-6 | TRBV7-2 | CASSANNRTLNSPLHF
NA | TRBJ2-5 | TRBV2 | CASRGGQRVETQYF